The next 14 T cell receptor beta chains were all read from a single sample in a study of blood T cell repertoires in COVID-19. Produced via immunoSEQ multiplex PCR; TCRdb's table is partial and in-frame only. The sample includes hundreds of thousands of clones, 70% to 90% seen only once; the top ten take over 1%. Sequenced input: peripheral blood. Receptor source: a man aged 65 to 79 with acute or convalescent COVID-19.

The genes are TRBV7-9 and TRBJ2-5; TRBD1 matches 9 bases. The CDR3 covers 15 residues. V lost 3 bases to trimming and J lost 1 base; unmatched junction nucleotides: 3. Germline CDR1 and CDR2: SEHNR and FQNEAQ (reference sequence). The CDR3 loop reads CASSLPTGGQETQYF. CDR3 sequence (DNA): TGTGCCAGCAGCTTGCCGACAGGGGGCCAAGAGACCCAGTACTTC.

This clone has a handful of counts. V usage is TRBV19 and J usage is TRBJ1-1; D is uncertain. Germline CDR1 reads LNHDA; CDR2 reads SQIVND (reference sequence). There are 13 residues in the CDR3. V gave up 7 bases and J gave up 8 bases, with 17 bases separating them. CDR3: CASTAGRAKEAFF. CDR3 coding DNA: TGTGCCAGTACCGCGGGAAGAGCGAAGGAAGCTTTCTTT.

CDR3 residues: CAWATGGHVETQYF. The CDR3 nucleotides read TGTGCCTGGGCGACAGGGGGCCACGTGGAGACCCAGTACTTC. The chain has TRBV30 and TRBJ2-5; 10 bases map to TRBD1. J was trimmed by 5 bases and V by 5 bases; bases with no gene match: 8. Germline V gives CDR1 GTSNPN, CDR2 SVGIG (reference sequence). The CDR3 sequence is 14 residues long. Supplemented by reference TRBV30 and TRBJ2-5, the full variable domain reads SQTIHQWPATLVQPVGSPLSLECTVEGTSNPNLYWYRQAAGRGLQLLFYSVGIGQISSEVPQNLSASRPQDRQFILSSKKLLLSDSGFYLCAWATGGHVETQYFGPGTRLLVL.

The chain employs TRBV3-1 (or the pseudogene TRBV3-2) and TRBJ2-1, with 9 bases lining up with TRBD2. From germline, CDR1 is LGHDT and CDR2 YNNKEL (reference sequence). This CDR3 region has 15 residues. V gave up 4 bases and J gave up 7 bases; unmatched junction bases: 8. The CDR3 nucleotides are TGTGCCAGCAGCCCTTCTTTGCGGGGGGGTAATGAGCAGTTCTTC. Amino acid sequence: CASSPSLRGGNEQFF.

The chain combines TRBV28 with TRBJ2-5; the D gene is possibly TRBD1 (6 bases). V dropped 6 bases and J dropped 5 bases, with 13 bases sitting between them. CDR3 length: 13 residues. Germline-derived CDR1 and CDR2 are MDHEN and SYDVKM. The CDR3 here is CASRLQGSETQYF. CDR3 nucleotides: TGTGCCAGCAGATTACAGGGTTCGGAGACCCAGTACTTC. The variable domain in full, with the rest retrieved from reference TRBV28 and TRBJ2-5, is DVKVTQSSRYLVKRTGEKVFLECVQDMDHENMFWYRQDPGLGLRLIYFSYDVKMKEKGDIPEGYSVSREKKERFSLILESASTNQTSMYLCASRLQGSETQYFGPGTRLLVL.

This clone has just a few counts. The chain recombines TRBV6-5 with TRBJ1-3, with D maybe TRBD1 (6 bases). With 10 bases removed from V and 1 base from J, the gap between germline ends came to 14 bases. CDR1 and CDR2 (germline): MNHEY, SVGAGI. The CDR3 contains 14 residues. CDR3 loop: CATHREVSGNTIYF. For the CDR3, the DNA is TGTGCCACCCACAGGGAAGTGTCTGGAAACACCATATATTTT.

The CDR3 here is CSVGAGRDETQYF. CDR3 nucleotide sequence: TGCAGCGTTGGAGCGGGAAGGGATGAGACCCAGTACTTC. This chain connects TRBV29-1 to TRBJ2-5, with 7 bases matching TRBD2. The junction had 7 bases not matched to a gene; V was cut back by 4 bases and J by 5 bases. The CDR3 length is 13 residues. Germline loops: CDR1 SQVTM, CDR2 ANQGSEA.

This clone was recorded once. The V and J genes are TRBV9 and TRBJ1-4, with 7 nucleotides matching TRBD1. CDR1 and CDR2 (germline): SGDLS, YYNGEE. The CDR3 has 15 amino acids. The V gene end was trimmed by 3 bases and the J gene end by 8 bases; junction bases not matched to a gene: 10. The CDR3 DNA reads as TGTGCCAGCAGCGACCGGGACAGCCTCAGCGAAAAACTGTTTTTT. Protein: CASSDRDSLSEKLFF. Looking up the rest from reference TRBV9 and TRBJ1-4 gives the full variable domain: DSGVTQTPKHLITATGQRVTLRCSPRSGDLSVYWYQQSLDQGLQFLIQYYNGEERAKGNILERFSAQQFPDLHSELNLSSLELGDSALYFCASSDRDSLSEKLFFGSGTQLSVL.

The chain carries TRBV2 and TRBJ2-3; TRBD2 agrees at 12 bases. Germline V gene data show CDR1 as SNHLY and CDR2 as FYNNEI. This CDR3 has 16 residues. With 4 bases clipped from V and 3 bases from J, the junction kept 5 bases outside the gene matches. CDR3 in amino acids: CASSVRTSGVTDTQYF. The CDR3 region has the DNA TGTGCCAGCAGTGTCCGGACTAGCGGGGTGACAGATACGCAGTATTTT. Full variable domain (rest looked up from reference TRBV2 and TRBJ2-3): EPEVTQTPSHQVTQMGQEVILRCVPISNHLYFYWYRQILGQKVEFLVSFYNNEISEKSEIFDDQFSVERPDGSNFTLKIRSTKLEDSAMYFCASSVRTSGVTDTQYFGPGTRLTVL.

The V call is TRBV6-5, the J call TRBJ1-6; 8 nucleotides agree with TRBD1. The CDR3 is made up of 15 amino acids. V shed 2 bases, J shed 10 bases, and the junction held 7 bases outside the gene matches. CDR1 is MNHEY and CDR2 is SVGAGI in the germline V gene. CDR3 coding DNA: TGTGCCAGCAGTTACGAGGCCAGGGGGCTGTCACCCCTCCACTTT. Its translation is CASSYEARGLSPLHF.

This chain uses TRBV28 with TRBJ2-1, with TRBD2 matching over 7 bases. Germline trimming cut 2 bases from V and 6 bases from J; bases unmatched to any gene: 4. CDR1 and CDR2 (germline): MDHEN, SYDVKM. The CDR3 runs to 14 residues. The CDR3 nucleotides are TGTGCCAGCAGTTTAGCGGGAGTAGTCAATGAGCAGTTCTTC. Residues: CASSLAGVVNEQFF.

The genes are TRBV18 and TRBJ2-1; 9 nucleotides match TRBD1. The J segment lost 0 bases and the V segment lost 5 bases, leaving 2 bases of the junction unmatched. Germline V gene sequence: CDR1 KGHSH, CDR2 LQKENI. The CDR3 extends over 15 amino acids. This chain's CDR3 is CASSVGQGSYNEQFF. The CDR3 region has the DNA TGTGCCAGCTCAGTGGGACAGGGCTCCTACAATGAGCAGTTCTTC.

The chain couples TRBV28 to TRBJ2-1; possibly TRBD2 for D (6 bases). Per germline, CDR1 MDHEN and CDR2 SYDVKM. The CDR3 has 14 amino acids. V was pared by 6 bases and J by 14 bases, with 23 bases between. The chain's CDR3 is CASSRAGTQLKEFF. The CDR3 DNA reads as TGTGCCAGCAGCCGGGCCGGGACTCAGTTAAAGGAGTTCTTC.

This chain uses TRBV7-2 with TRBJ2-7, with D perhaps matching TRBD1 (6 bases). This CDR3 spans 15 amino acids. V was pared by 5 bases and J by 1 base, with 15 bases between. The germline CDR1 and CDR2 sequences are SGHTA and FQGNSA. The CDR3 region is CASSPRQVLSYEQYF. CDR3 DNA: TGTGCCAGCAGCCCCCGACAGGTCTTATCCTACGAGCAGTACTTC. Supplemented by reference TRBV7-2 and TRBJ2-7, the full variable domain reads GAGVSQSPSNKVTEKGKDVELRCDPISGHTALYWYRQSLGQGLEFLIYFQGNSAPDKSGLPSDRFSAERTGGSVSTLTIQRTQQEDSAVYLCASSPRQVLSYEQYFGPGTRLTVT.